Given below is one T cell receptor (beta chain) in context. The CDR3 is 13 residues long. From germline, CDR1 is LNHDA and CDR2 SQIVND (reference sequence). The V gene end was trimmed by 5 bases and the J gene end by 9 bases; junction bases not matched to a gene: 5. Per the authors' pipeline: From reference gene primer amplification, estimates of nucleated cell counts were derived. Profiling relied on immunoSEQ multiplex PCR, and the TCRdb table lists in-frame clones only, not all of them. V and J calls and clone size are given by that table; D and trimming were obtained from the DNA. The data show 150,000 or so clones, approximately 90% seen once. This record belongs to a study of blood T cell repertoires in COVID-19. Study summary: Donors in the United States, Italy and Spain gave samples during acute or convalescent COVID-19. PBMCs, B-cell-depleted T cells, or T cells provided the cDNA or gDNA that made up the material.

This receptor was identified in a human donor in a cohort sampled during active COVID-19. Source material: peripheral blood. The V call is TRBV19, the J call TRBJ2-1; 9 bases map to TRBD2. CDR3 in amino acids: CASSARTSVEQFF. Here the CDR3 DNA reads TGTGCCAGTAGTGCCAGGACTAGCGTTGAGCAGTTCTTC.